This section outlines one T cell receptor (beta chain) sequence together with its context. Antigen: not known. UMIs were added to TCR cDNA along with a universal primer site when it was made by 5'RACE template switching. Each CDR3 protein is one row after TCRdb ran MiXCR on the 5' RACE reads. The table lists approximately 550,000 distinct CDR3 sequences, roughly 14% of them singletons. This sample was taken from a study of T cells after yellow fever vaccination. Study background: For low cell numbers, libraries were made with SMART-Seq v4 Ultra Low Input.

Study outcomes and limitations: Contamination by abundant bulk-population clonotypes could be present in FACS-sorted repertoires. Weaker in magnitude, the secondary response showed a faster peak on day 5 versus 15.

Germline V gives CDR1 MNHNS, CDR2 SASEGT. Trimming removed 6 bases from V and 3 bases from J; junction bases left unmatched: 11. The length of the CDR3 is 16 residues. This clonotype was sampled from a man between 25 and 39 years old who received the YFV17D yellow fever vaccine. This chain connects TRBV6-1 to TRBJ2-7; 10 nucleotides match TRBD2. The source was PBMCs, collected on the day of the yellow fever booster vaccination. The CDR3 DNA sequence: TGTGCCAGCAGCCTTATCCTAGCGGGAGAGCTCTACGAGCAGTACTTC. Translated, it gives CASSLILAGELYEQYF.